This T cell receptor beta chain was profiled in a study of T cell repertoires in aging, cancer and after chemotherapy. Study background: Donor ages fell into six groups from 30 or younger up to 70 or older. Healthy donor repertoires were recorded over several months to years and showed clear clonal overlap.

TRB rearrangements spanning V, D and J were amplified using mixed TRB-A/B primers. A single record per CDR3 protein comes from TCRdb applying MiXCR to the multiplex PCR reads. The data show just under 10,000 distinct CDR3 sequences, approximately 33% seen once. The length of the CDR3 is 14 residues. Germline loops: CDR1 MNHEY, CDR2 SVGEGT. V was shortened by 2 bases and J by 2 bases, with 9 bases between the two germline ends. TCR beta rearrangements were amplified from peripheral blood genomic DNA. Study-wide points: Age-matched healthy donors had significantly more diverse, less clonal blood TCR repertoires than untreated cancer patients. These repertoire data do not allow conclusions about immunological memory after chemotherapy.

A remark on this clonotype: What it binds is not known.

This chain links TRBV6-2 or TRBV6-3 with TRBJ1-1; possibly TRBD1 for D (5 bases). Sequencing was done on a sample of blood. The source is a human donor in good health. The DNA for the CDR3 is TGTGCCAGCAGTTACATCGGGGGAAACACTGAAGCTTTCTTT. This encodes CASSYIGGNTEAFF.